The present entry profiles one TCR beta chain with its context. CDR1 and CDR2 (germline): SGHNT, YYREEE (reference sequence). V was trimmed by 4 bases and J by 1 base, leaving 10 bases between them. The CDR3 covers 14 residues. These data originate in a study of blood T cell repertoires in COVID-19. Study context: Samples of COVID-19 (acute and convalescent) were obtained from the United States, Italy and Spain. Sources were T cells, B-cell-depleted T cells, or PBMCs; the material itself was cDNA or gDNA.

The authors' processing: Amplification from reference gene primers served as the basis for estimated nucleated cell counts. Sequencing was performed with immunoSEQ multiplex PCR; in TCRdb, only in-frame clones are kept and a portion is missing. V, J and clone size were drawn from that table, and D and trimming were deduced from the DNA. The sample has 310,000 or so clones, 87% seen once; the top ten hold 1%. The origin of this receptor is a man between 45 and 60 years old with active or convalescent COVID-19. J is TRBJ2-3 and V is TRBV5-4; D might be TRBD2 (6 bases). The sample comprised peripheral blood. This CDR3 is CASSTRLGTDTQYF. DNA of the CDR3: TGTGCCAGCAGCACCCGACTAGGCACAGATACGCAGTATTTT.